Only a few counts were recorded for the clone carrying this T cell receptor (beta chain). Its antigen is as yet unknown. These data belong to a study of human T cells and chemical hapten exposure. About the research overall: Mostly female patients had alopecia areata, totalis or universalis. Notes on the study in general: With regard to DPC sensitization, TCRs above 1 in 1000 frequency did not change. Healthy individuals' immune responses may differ from those of donors, who had alopecia.

Germline V lookup: CDR1 KGHDR, CDR2 SFDVKD. The germline V and J ends were trimmed by 8 bases and 7 bases, with 23 bases remaining between them. This CDR3 has 16 residues. Indicated time point: patch test 1, 2 weeks after DPC sensitization. Treatment given: therapeutic diphenylcyclopropenone sensitization with weekly scalp DPC. Sequencing started from total RNA isolated from unfractionated whole blood. One entry per CDR3 protein, called by TCRdb with MiXCR from the RACE reads. Among 300,000 to 400,000 distinct CDR3 sequences listed, 6% to 8.5% were seen once. The specimen was whole blood, collected in connection with sensitization to the hapten diphenylcyclopropenone (DPC). The chain couples TRBV24-1 to TRBJ2-1, with D hard to call. The origin of this receptor is a woman in her late teens or twenties with alopecia areata. Some clones in this sample may be carry-over from other donors' samples. Written as DNA, the CDR3 is TGTGCCACCAAGGATAGATCGTCCAATTTGGCGAATGAGCAGTTCTTC. Translated, it gives CATKDRSSNLANEQFF.